Shown below are 31 T cell receptor beta chains from a single sample sequenced in a study of T cell repertoires and HLA-DP antigens. TCRdb's table, derived via immunoSEQ multiplex PCR, lists solely in-frame clones and lacks some. The top ten hold approximately 1.4% of the sample, which has 55,000 to 80,000 clones, around three quarters seen once. Their cognate antigens are unknown. Sequenced material: CD4+ T cells from PBMCs. The receptor set was obtained from a man aged 60-69 years in good health and CMV-seronegative.

J is TRBJ1-1 and V is TRBV6-6, with D tentatively TRBD1 (6 bases). Germline CDR1 is MNHNY and CDR2 is SVGAGI (reference sequence). CDR3 length: 11 residues. V was clipped by 6 bases and J by 8 bases, with 10 bases between them. The CDR3 loop is CASSQGSEAFF. The CDR3 DNA sequence: TGTGCCAGCAGCCAGGGGAGCGAAGCTTTCTTT.

V usage is TRBV6-6 and J usage is TRBJ1-5; 10 bases are a match to TRBD1. Germline lookup yields CDR1 MNHNY and CDR2 SVGAGI (reference sequence). The CDR3 totals 15 residues. The junction had 8 bases not matched to a gene; V was cut back by 10 bases and J by 2 bases. This CDR3 reads CATDRGRGGNQPQHF. The DNA of the CDR3 is TGTGCCACCGACAGGGGGCGCGGCGGCAATCAGCCCCAGCATTTT.

The sample holds a few counts of this clone. The V call is TRBV30, the J call TRBJ1-1, with no clear D. The CDR3 has 13 residues. Germline values: CDR1 GTSNPN, CDR2 SVGIG (reference sequence). With 3 bases removed from V and 0 bases from J, the gap between germline ends came to 8 bases. The chain's CDR3 is CAWRRVMNTEAFF. The CDR3 DNA reads as TGTGCCTGGAGGCGAGTGATGAACACTGAAGCTTTCTTT.

This sequence joins TRBV19 and TRBJ1-1; the match to TRBD1 covers 9 bases. CDR3 length: 14 residues. The junction had 6 bases not matched to a gene; V was cut back by 5 bases and J by 5 bases. Germline CDR1 and CDR2: LNHDA and SQIVND (reference sequence). The CDR3 DNA sequence: TGTGCCAGTAGTGGGGGACAGGGTAGAACTGAAGCTTTCTTT. This codes for CASSGGQGRTEAFF.

The chain's CDR3 is CASSQDPMGSSYNEQFF. In DNA, the CDR3 is TGCGCCAGCAGCCAAGATCCTATGGGAAGCTCCTACAATGAGCAGTTCTTC. The rearrangement uses TRBV4-1 and TRBJ2-1; no firm D call. Trimming shortened V by 0 bases and J by 0 bases, and 12 bases separated the two germline ends. CDR3 length equals 17 residues. Germline-derived CDR1 and CDR2 are MGHRA and YSYEKL.

This CDR3 reads CASNLVGNTGELFF. The CDR3 DNA reads TGTGCCAGCAATCTAGTCGGGAACACCGGGGAGCTGTTTTTT. The genes are TRBV2 and TRBJ2-2; D is uncertain. Trimming stripped 7 bases from V and 1 base from J, with 10 bases between. In germline, CDR1 is SNHLY, CDR2 FYNNEI. This CDR3 contains 14 residues.

This chain connects TRBV7-6 to TRBJ1-1, with D uncertain. CDR3 size: 11 residues. CDR1 and CDR2 from the germline V gene are SGHVS and FNYEAQ. V lost 1 base to trimming and J lost 7 bases, with 4 bases between them. For the CDR3, the DNA is TGTGCCAGCAGCTTAGGCAGTGAAGCTTTCTTT. The encoded protein is CASSLGSEAFF.

J is TRBJ1-6 and V is TRBV4-1; 12 bases fit TRBD1. The V segment lost 1 base and the J segment 3 bases; nucleotides outside the gene matches: 7. Germline V gene data show CDR1 as MGHRA and CDR2 as YSYEKL. The CDR3 loop spans 19 amino acids. The CDR3 sequence: CASSQVGTGGLIYNSPLHF. CDR3 DNA: TGCGCCAGCAGCCAAGTTGGGACAGGGGGCCTCATCTATAATTCACCCCTCCACTTT.

The chain recombines TRBV7-9 with TRBJ2-5, with D maybe TRBD2 (5 bases). This CDR3 comprises 12 residues. Germline V gene data show CDR1 as SEHNR and CDR2 as FQNEAQ (reference sequence). Trimming stripped 4 bases from V and 3 bases from J, with 6 bases between. CDR3 coding DNA: TGTGCCAGCAGCTACGGGGAAGAGACCCAGTACTTC. This translates into CASSYGEETQYF.

This rearrangement joins TRBV5-8 to TRBJ2-1; 9 bases align to TRBD2. In germline, CDR1 is SGHTS, CDR2 YDEGEE. V shed 0 bases, J shed 4 bases, and the junction held 8 bases outside the gene matches. CDR3 length: 17 amino acids. CDR3 protein: CASSLGLAVDGYNEQFF. CDR3 bases: TGTGCCAGCAGCTTGGGACTAGCGGTCGACGGTTACAATGAGCAGTTCTTC.

This chain joins TRBV29-1 and TRBJ2-2, with D possibly matching TRBD1 (6 bases). Germline CDR1 is SQVTM and CDR2 is ANQGSEA. This CDR3 comprises 15 residues. V lost 5 bases and J lost 0, with 13 bases in between. The CDR3 DNA reads as TGCAGCGTTCCCAGGGGACCCTCGAACACCGGGGAGCTGTTTTTT. This codes for CSVPRGPSNTGELFF.

V and J are TRBV9 and TRBJ2-3, with 8 bases aligning to TRBD2. The J segment lost 2 bases and the V segment lost 0 bases, leaving 8 bases of the junction unmatched. The CDR3 length is 17 residues. Germline values: CDR1 SGDLS, CDR2 YYNGEE. CDR3 region: CASSVGGGGPYTDTQYF. The CDR3 DNA reads TGTGCCAGCAGCGTAGGGGGCGGGGGGCCCTACACAGATACGCAGTATTTT. Using reference TRBV9 and TRBJ2-3 for the parts outside the CDR3, the full variable domain is DSGVTQTPKHLITATGQRVTLRCSPRSGDLSVYWYQQSLDQGLQFLIQYYNGEERAKGNILERFSAQQFPDLHSELNLSSLELGDSALYFCASSVGGGGPYTDTQYFGPGTRLTVL.

The chain recombines TRBV5-6 with TRBJ2-2; D may correspond to TRBD1 or TRBD2 (5 bases each). This CDR3 has 15 amino acids. Germline V lookup: CDR1 SGHDT, CDR2 YYEEEE. V gave up 2 bases and J gave up 2 bases, with 10 bases separating them. In DNA, the CDR3 is TGTGCCAGCAGCTTCGGGACCCTTAACACCGGGGAGCTGTTTTTT. As protein: CASSFGTLNTGELFF.

V is TRBV9 and J is TRBJ2-1; tentative D call: TRBD2 (7 bases). Per germline, CDR1 SGDLS and CDR2 YYNGEE. The CDR3 loop spans 16 amino acids. Trimming shortened V by 0 bases and J by 0 bases, and 10 bases separated the two germline ends. The CDR3 coding sequence is TGTGCCAGCAGCGTAGATGCGGGGGCCTCCTACAATGAGCAGTTCTTC. Protein: CASSVDAGASYNEQFF.

There are a few counts of this clone. Other DNA sequences in this sample translate to the same CDR3. The J gene is TRBJ1-5, the V gene TRBV5-1, with D uncertain. Trimming cost V 0 bases and J 1 base, with 2 bases left between them. Germline V gene data show CDR1 as SGHRS and CDR2 as YFSETQ. This CDR3 has 13 amino acids. The CDR3 sequence is CASSLDSNQPQHF. CDR3 DNA: TGCGCCAGCAGCTTGGACAGCAATCAGCCCCAGCATTTT. The full variable domain, with the rest looked up from reference TRBV5-1 and TRBJ1-5, is KAGVTQTPRYLIKTRGQQVTLSCSPISGHRSVSWYQQTPGQGLQFLFEYFSETQRNKGNFPGRFSGRQFSNSRSEMNVSTLELGDSALYLCASSLDSNQPQHFGDGTRLSIL.

The chain's CDR3 is CASSLGAGGRGIQYF. In DNA, the CDR3 is TGCGCCAGCAGCTTGGGTGCAGGGGGGAGGGGCATTCAGTACTTC. This chain links TRBV5-1 with TRBJ2-4, with D perhaps TRBD1 or TRBD2 (7 bases each). The CDR3 is 15 amino acids. V was pared by 0 bases and J by 9 bases, with 16 bases between. Per the germline V gene, CDR1 is SGHRS and CDR2 is YFSETQ.

The chain links TRBV4-3 to TRBJ1-2, with no clear D. Trimming took off 5 bases at V and 4 bases at J, with 11 bases between the two ends. CDR1 is LGHNA, CDR2 YSLEER, per germline. The CDR3 contains 13 residues. The CDR3 sequence is CASSMGGGYGYTF. The CDR3 DNA sequence: TGCGCCAGCAGCATGGGAGGCGGCTATGGCTACACCTTC.

The V and J genes are TRBV6-5 and TRBJ1-2; perhaps TRBD1 as D (5 bases). This CDR3 region has 11 residues. Trimming stripped 5 bases from V and 8 bases from J, with 9 bases between. Germline V CDR1 and CDR2: MNHEY, SVGAGI. CDR3 protein: CASSHDRGYTF. In nucleotides, the CDR3 is TGTGCCAGCAGTCACGACAGAGGCTACACCTTC.

The rearrangement uses TRBV5-1 and TRBJ1-1; D is undetermined. Germline CDR1 SGHRS, CDR2 YFSETQ. This CDR3 is built from 15 residues. V was pared by 0 bases and J by 5 bases, with 14 bases between. The CDR3, as DNA: TGCGCCAGCAGCTTGGCAGGCTCGAGCGGTACTGAAGCTTTCTTT. This gives the protein CASSLAGSSGTEAFF.

The rearrangement joins TRBV11-3 to TRBJ2-1, with 7 positions matching TRBD2. The CDR3 contains 16 residues. Germline V gene data show CDR1 as SGHNT and CDR2 as YENEEA. V was clipped by 4 bases and J by 0 bases; unmatched bases: 6. The CDR3: CASSWRETHSYNEQFF. For the CDR3, the DNA is TGTGCCAGCAGCTGGCGGGAGACGCACTCCTACAATGAGCAGTTCTTC.

This clone has only one observation. The V gene is TRBV7-9, the J gene TRBJ1-2, with D possibly TRBD1 on 5 matching bases. The CDR3 has 14 amino acids. The V end lost 1 base, the J end lost 4 bases, and 10 bases lay between the germline ends. Germline assignment: CDR1 SEHNR and CDR2 FQNEAQ (reference sequence). CDR3 sequence (DNA): TGTGCCAGCAGCTTAGGGGCGGGGCCCTATGGCTACACCTTC. Protein product: CASSLGAGPYGYTF. Together with reference TRBV7-9 and TRBJ1-2, the CDR3 gives the full variable domain: DTGVSQNPRHKITKRGQNVTFRCDPISEHNRLYWYRQTLGQGPEFLTYFQNEAQLEKSRLLSDRFSAERPKGSFSTLEIQRTEQGDSAMYLCASSLGAGPYGYTFGSGTRLTVV.

This chain connects TRBV7-2 to TRBJ2-7; 7 nucleotides line up with TRBD2. Germline loops: CDR1 SGHTA, CDR2 FQGNSA. V dropped 5 bases and J dropped 6; count of bases not matched to a gene: 7. The CDR3 consists of 13 residues. The chain's CDR3 is CASSLGREFEQYV. The CDR3 bases are TGTGCCAGCAGCCTAGGGCGGGAGTTCGAGCAGTACGTC.

The V and J genes are TRBV2 and TRBJ1-5; 8 positions agree with TRBD1. This CDR3 is built from 15 residues. Germline V CDR1 and CDR2: SNHLY, FYNNEI. The trim removed 4 bases at V and 2 bases at J, leaving 4 bases unmatched. DNA of the CDR3: TGTGCCAGCAGTGCATCGGGACAGGGCAATCAGCCCCAGCATTTT. It translates to CASSASGQGNQPQHF.

The rearrangement links TRBV18 to TRBJ2-3, with a tentative D call TRBD2 (5 bases). V dropped 8 bases and J dropped 4 bases, with 13 bases sitting between them. The CDR3 has 13 amino acids. The germline V gene encodes CDR1 KGHSH and CDR2 LQKENI. CDR3 coding DNA: TGTGCCAGCCAACGGGGTCCCGCAGATACGCAGTATTTT. It codes for CASQRGPADTQYF.

The V gene is TRBV5-1, the J gene TRBJ1-1; 9 nucleotides align to TRBD1. Trimming removed 7 bases from V and 1 base from J; junction bases left unmatched: 5. The CDR3 extends over 14 amino acids. Germline loops: CDR1 SGHRS, CDR2 YFSETQ. In DNA form, the CDR3 reads TGCGCCAGCCACAGGGGGCGAGGGAACACTGAAGCTTTCTTT. As protein: CASHRGRGNTEAFF.

Remarks on this clone: It is likely a read error, because the conserved phenylalanine at the end of the CDR3 is missing. No DNA is shown, since the ends of the CDR3 on it are uncertain; the CDR3 is the one TCRdb lists. The rearrangement joins TRBV5-4 to TRBJ2-7; TRBD2 is the table's D call and was not checked against the DNA. CDR1 and CDR2 (germline): SGHNT, YYREEE (reference sequence). Including both end residues, the CDR3 is 13 amino acids long. CDR3: CASSYEAGFPLLP.

This clone has only one observation. The chain joins TRBV2 to TRBJ1-5; D is undetermined. Germline lookup yields CDR1 SNHLY and CDR2 FYNNEI. The CDR3 covers 16 residues. The V end lost 5 bases, the J end lost 1 base, and 15 bases lay between the germline ends. The CDR3 protein is CASSKSRTPSNQPQHF. CDR3 coding DNA: TGTGCCAGCAGTAAAAGTCGGACTCCGAGCAATCAGCCCCAGCATTTT.

The chain joins TRBV30 to TRBJ2-7; D uncertain. The CDR3 runs to 13 residues. Looked up from germline, CDR1 is GTSNPN and CDR2 is SVGIG (reference sequence). The ends were cut back, 0 bases at V and 0 bases at J, with 6 bases in the middle. CDR3 DNA sequence: TGTGCCTGGAGTGTACCTCCCTCCTACGAGCAGTACGTC. Translated, it gives CAWSVPPSYEQYV.

The gene calls are TRBV14 and TRBJ1-1, with a possible D match to TRBD1 (6 bases). The ends were cut back, 5 bases at V and 3 bases at J, with 16 bases in the middle. This CDR3 is built from 15 residues. Germline V gives CDR1 SGHDN, CDR2 FVKESK. DNA for the CDR3: TGTGCCAGCAGCTCCAGACAGGAGGTTGACACTGAAGCTTTCTTT. It is translated as CASSSRQEVDTEAFF.

The chain is built from TRBV5-4 and TRBJ2-2; 7 bases agree with TRBD2. The CDR3 covers 15 residues. Germline V lookup: CDR1 SGHNT, CDR2 YYREEE (reference sequence). Trimming removed 5 bases from V and 5 bases from J; junction bases left unmatched: 9. The CDR3 DNA sequence: TGTGCCAGCAGAACCTGGGCGGGAGATACCGGGGAGCTGTTTTTT. Protein: CASRTWAGDTGELFF.

The chain employs TRBV4-1 and TRBJ1-1, with D hard to call. The CDR3 is 13 amino acids. The germline V gene encodes CDR1 MGHRA and CDR2 YSYEKL. V lost 0 bases, J lost 5 bases, and 7 bases lay in between. CDR3 protein: CASSQEPRTEAFF. DNA of the CDR3: TGCGCCAGCAGCCAAGAGCCAAGGACTGAAGCTTTCTTT.